This T cell receptor beta chain was captured by sequencing in a study of blood T cell repertoires in COVID-19. Background on the study: The United States, Italy and Spain provided the acute and convalescent COVID-19 samples. The analysed material was cDNA or gDNA that came from T cells, B-cell-depleted T cells, or PBMCs.

Between the trimmed V and J ends, which lost 6 bases and 12 bases, there was a span of 20 bases. The CDR3 runs to 13 residues. The germline V gene encodes CDR1 SNHLY and CDR2 FYNNEI. Study processing details: Estimates of nucleated cell counts were drawn from the amplification of reference gene primers. TCRdb's copy holds only in-frame clones and misses some; the assay was immunoSEQ multiplex PCR. Clone size and V and J calls were adopted from that table, with D and trimming inferred from the DNA. In the table there are nearly 200,000 clones, 86% of which are singletons. Sequencing was performed on peripheral blood. The source of this sequence is a woman aged 65 to 85 with acute or convalescent COVID-19. This chain joins TRBV2 and TRBJ1-1; D gene unclear. CDR3 sequence reads: CASRGGLGPATFF. CDR3 nucleotides: TGTGCCAGCAGGGGCGGGTTGGGCCCCGCGACTTTCTTT.